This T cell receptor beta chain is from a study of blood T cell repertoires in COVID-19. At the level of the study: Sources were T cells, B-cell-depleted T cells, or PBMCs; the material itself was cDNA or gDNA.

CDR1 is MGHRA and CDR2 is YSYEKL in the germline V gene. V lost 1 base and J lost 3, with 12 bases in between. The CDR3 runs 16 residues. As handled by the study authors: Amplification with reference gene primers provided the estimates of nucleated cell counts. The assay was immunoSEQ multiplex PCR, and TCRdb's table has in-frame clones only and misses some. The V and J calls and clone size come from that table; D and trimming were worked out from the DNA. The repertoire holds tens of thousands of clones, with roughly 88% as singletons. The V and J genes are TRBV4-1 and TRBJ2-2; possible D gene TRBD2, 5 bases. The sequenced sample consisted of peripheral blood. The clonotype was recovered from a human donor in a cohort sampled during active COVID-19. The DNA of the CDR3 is TGCGCCAGCAGCCAAGGAGTAGCGCAGGACACCGGGGAGCTGTTTTTT. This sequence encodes CASSQGVAQDTGELFF.